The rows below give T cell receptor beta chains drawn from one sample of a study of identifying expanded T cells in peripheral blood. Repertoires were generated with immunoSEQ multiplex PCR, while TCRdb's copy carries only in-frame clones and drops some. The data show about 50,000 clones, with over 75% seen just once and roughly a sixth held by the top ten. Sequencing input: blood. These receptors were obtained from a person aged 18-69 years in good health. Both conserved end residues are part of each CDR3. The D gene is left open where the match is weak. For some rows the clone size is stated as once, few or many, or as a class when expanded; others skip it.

DNA: TGTGCCAGCAGCGTAGCTACAGGGCGGACTGAAGCTTTCTTT
CDR3: CASSVATGRTEAFF
J: TRBJ1-1
V: TRBV9
D: -
size: few

DNA: TGTGCCAGCAGCTCCGTAGGATCGGGGTGGTCGGAGACCCAGTACTTC
CDR3: CASSSVGSGWSETQYF
J: TRBJ2-5
V: TRBV7-2
D: -
size: -

DNA: TGTGCCAGCAGCGAGCCGAACACCTACGCCGGTGAGCAGTTCTTC
CDR3: CASSEPNTYAGEQFF
J: TRBJ2-1
V: TRBV9
D: -
size: -

DNA: TGCGCCAGCAGCCAAGATCCGGGCTTACCAGCTTTCTTT
CDR3: CASSQDPGLPAFF
J: TRBJ1-1
V: TRBV4-1
D: -
size: few

DNA: TGTGCCAGCAGCACCCAGGGGGCGAGGGACGCCCAGTACTTC
CDR3: CASSTQGARDAQYF
J: TRBJ2-5
V: TRBV5-6
D: TRBD1
size: -

DNA: TGTGCCTGGGGAGGACAGGGGTTAACCGAGACCCAGTACTTC
CDR3: CAWGGQGLTETQYF
J: TRBJ2-5
V: TRBV30
D: TRBD1
size: once

DNA: TGTGCCAGCAGTGTCCTTGCTGATCCACCCCACTTT
CDR3: CASSVLADPPHF
J: TRBJ1-6
V: TRBV2
D: -
size: many

DNA: TGCGCCAGCAGCTTGGTCTCAGGGACCTACGAGCAGTACTTC
CDR3: CASSLVSGTYEQYF
J: TRBJ2-7
V: TRBV5-1
D: -
size: -

DNA: TGTGCCAGCAGCCCCAGCAGGGCAGGGGTGACAGATACGCAGTATTTT
CDR3: CASSPSRAGVTDTQYF
J: TRBJ2-3
V: TRBV7-3
D: -
size: -

DNA: TGCAGTGCAAGGATGGGAAACACCATATATTTT
CDR3: CSARMGNTIYF
J: TRBJ1-3
V: TRBV20-1
D: -
size: -

DNA: TGTGCCAGCAGCAACAGGGTCGGACGCGAGCAGTACTTC
CDR3: CASSNRVGREQYF
J: TRBJ2-7
V: TRBV6-5
D: -
size: -

DNA: TGTGCCAGCAGCTCCCGGGCACAAGGGCCTGAAGCTTTCTTT
CDR3: CASSSRAQGPEAFF
J: TRBJ1-1
V: TRBV21-1
D: -
size: -

DNA: TGTGCCAGTAGAGGCGAGATCAACGAGCAGTACTTC
CDR3: CASRGEINEQYF
J: TRBJ2-7
V: TRBV19
D: -
size: -

DNA: TGCGCCAGCAGCCCCCCACCAGGGGGGGGATTCCAAGAGACCCAGTACTTC
CDR3: CASSPPPGGGFQETQYF
J: TRBJ2-5
V: TRBV5-1
D: -
size: -

DNA: TGTGCCAGCAGTTTGGGAGAGGGCTACAATCAGCCCCAGCATTTT
CDR3: CASSLGEGYNQPQHF
J: TRBJ1-5
V: TRBV5-6
D: -
size: -

DNA: TGCGCCAGCAGCCAAGATGGGCCCGCCTGGGATGAGCAGTTCTTC
CDR3: CASSQDGPAWDEQFF
J: TRBJ2-1
V: TRBV4-3
D: -
size: -

DNA: TGTGCCAGCAGTGAATTTAGCGGGGGGACTTCGGTGGGAGAGACCCAGTACTTC
CDR3: CASSEFSGGTSVGETQYF
J: TRBJ2-5
V: TRBV6-1
D: TRBD2
size: -

DNA: TGTGCCAGCAGTGGGGCGAGGGGAGGAGAAGCTTTCTTT
CDR3: CASSGARGGEAFF
J: TRBJ1-1
V: TRBV2
D: -
size: few

DNA: TGTGCCAGCAGTAAGGTGGGCGGGAGTGGGGAGACCCAGTACTTC
CDR3: CASSKVGGSGETQYF
J: TRBJ2-5
V: TRBV6-1
D: TRBD2
size: -

DNA: TGCGCCAGCAGCCAACAGGGTTTTGGGGAGACCCAGTACTTC
CDR3: CASSQQGFGETQYF
J: TRBJ2-5
V: TRBV5-1
D: -
size: -

DNA: TGTGCCAGCATAGGGGCCGGACAGGTATCTGAAGCTTTCTTT
CDR3: CASIGAGQVSEAFF
J: TRBJ1-1
V: TRBV6-1
D: TRBD1
size: -

DNA: TGTGCCAGCAGCCACCGAGGCGCGGGAGAGACCCAGTACTTC
CDR3: CASSHRGAGETQYF
J: TRBJ2-5
V: TRBV7-6
D: -
size: few

DNA: TGTGCCAGCAGCAAAGTTGGCAGAACGAACACCGGGGAGCTGTTTTTT
CDR3: CASSKVGRTNTGELFF
J: TRBJ2-2
V: TRBV21-1
D: -
size: -

DNA: TGTGCCACAGGGAGGGGCAGGGACGGCAGGACCGCCGGGGAGCTGTTTTTT
CDR3: CATGRGRDGRTAGELFF
J: TRBJ2-2
V: TRBV19
D: TRBD2
size: -

DNA: TGTGCCAGCAGCAAAGGGGTGGGGGCGCGGAATTCACCCCTCCACTTT
CDR3: CASSKGVGARNSPLHF
J: TRBJ1-6
V: TRBV7-6
D: -
size: -

DNA: TGTGCCAGCAGCGTAGACCCTTACACAGATACGCAGTATTTT
CDR3: CASSVDPYTDTQYF
J: TRBJ2-3
V: TRBV9
D: -
size: -

DNA: TGTGCCAGCAGCTTAGAGGGACAGGGGAGTGATACCTTC
CDR3: CASSLEGQGSDTF
J: TRBJ1-2
V: TRBV7-6
D: TRBD1
size: once

DNA: TGTGCCAGCAGTTCCCGCGGGCTCGGAGGGTACACTGAAGCTTTCTTT
CDR3: CASSSRGLGGYTEAFF
J: TRBJ1-1
V: TRBV6-6
D: -
size: -

DNA: TGCAGCGTTGGGGGCCAGAGTAGCACAGATACGCAGTATTTT
CDR3: CSVGGQSSTDTQYF
J: TRBJ2-3
V: TRBV29-1
D: -
size: -

DNA: TGTGCCAGCAGCCCCACCGGGACAGGGATGTGGACAGATACGCAGTATTTT
CDR3: CASSPTGTGMWTDTQYF
J: TRBJ2-3
V: TRBV5-4
D: TRBD1
size: -

DNA: TGTGCCATCACAGGGGCAGGTGAGCAGTTCTTC
CDR3: CAITGAGEQFF
J: TRBJ2-1
V: TRBV10-3
D: -
size: -

DNA: TGTGCCAGCTCACCACAAGGACAGCTTTCGAACACTGAAGCTTTCTTT
CDR3: CASSPQGQLSNTEAFF
J: TRBJ1-1
V: TRBV18
D: -
size: -

DNA: TGTGCCAGCAGTGACTCGATCGGGGATGAGCAGTTCTTC
CDR3: CASSDSIGDEQFF
J: TRBJ2-1
V: TRBV6-4
D: -
size: -

DNA: TGTGCCATCAGTGAGTCTCTGGGGGACCTTAGAGGTACGCAGTATTTT
CDR3: CAISESLGDLRGTQYF
J: TRBJ2-3
V: TRBV10-3
D: -
size: -

DNA: TGCGCCAGCAGCCGCACAGCGATGAGCTCTGGGGCCAACGTCCTGACTTTC
CDR3: CASSRTAMSSGANVLTF
J: TRBJ2-6
V: TRBV5-1
D: -
size: -

DNA: TGTGCCAGCAGCCTGACTCCGAACACTGAAGCTTTCTTT
CDR3: CASSLTPNTEAFF
J: TRBJ1-1
V: TRBV7-3
D: -
size: few

DNA: TGTGCCAGCTCACCCCGGACAGGGCCATCCTACGAGCAGTACTTC
CDR3: CASSPRTGPSYEQYF
J: TRBJ2-7
V: TRBV18
D: TRBD1
size: -

DNA: TGTGCCAGCACTTGGACAGGGGGAAACACCATATATTTT
CDR3: CASTWTGGNTIYF
J: TRBJ1-3
V: TRBV6-1
D: TRBD1
size: -

DNA: TGTGCCAGCACCGATCGGGGGGTACAGCCCCAGCATTTT
CDR3: CASTDRGVQPQHF
J: TRBJ1-5
V: TRBV2
D: -
size: -

DNA: TGTGCCAGCAGTGGGAACGGAAACAATCAGCCCCAGCATTTT
CDR3: CASSGNGNNQPQHF
J: TRBJ1-5
V: TRBV2
D: -
size: -

DNA: TGTGCCAGCAGTGAAGGGCTAGCGGTAGCCAAAAACATTCAGTACTTC
CDR3: CASSEGLAVAKNIQYF
J: TRBJ2-4
V: TRBV2
D: TRBD2
size: -

DNA: TGTGCCATCAGTGAGCCAAAGGGGGCTGGGGAGACCCAGTACTTC
CDR3: CAISEPKGAGETQYF
J: TRBJ2-5
V: TRBV10-3
D: TRBD1
size: -

DNA: TGTGCCAGCAGCTTTCGGGACAGGGCTTCGAATACGCAGTATTTT
CDR3: CASSFRDRASNTQYF
J: TRBJ2-3
V: TRBV7-2
D: TRBD1
size: -

DNA: TGTGCCAGCAGTCGTAGCGGGGGATACACCGGGGAGCTGTTTTTT
CDR3: CASSRSGGYTGELFF
J: TRBJ2-2
V: TRBV6-5
D: TRBD2
size: -

DNA: TGTGCCAGTGGTGTCGGATACCAAGAGACCCAGTACTTC
CDR3: CASGVGYQETQYF
J: TRBJ2-5
V: TRBV19
D: -
size: once

DNA: TGTGCCAGCAGCTTGGGGACTAGCGGTAAAACAGATACGCAGTATTTT
CDR3: CASSLGTSGKTDTQYF
J: TRBJ2-3
V: TRBV5-4
D: TRBD2
size: -

DNA: TGTGCCAGCAGCTCCCGAGTGGCCCGCGAGCAGTACTTC
CDR3: CASSSRVAREQYF
J: TRBJ2-7
V: TRBV11-3
D: -
size: -

DNA: TGTGCCAGCAGTGACCGCTATTTT
CDR3: CASSDRYF
J: TRBJ2-3
V: TRBV2
D: -
size: -

DNA: TGTGCCACCGAGGGGAGAACTGAAGCTTTCTTT
CDR3: CATEGRTEAFF
J: TRBJ1-1
V: TRBV19
D: -
size: -

DNA: TGTGCCACCAGCAGATTCTCCACTGGGGGGAACACCATATATTTT
CDR3: CATSRFSTGGNTIYF
J: TRBJ1-3
V: TRBV15
D: -
size: once

DNA: TGTGCCATCAGTACGGACAGGGGTGGCAATCAGCCCCAGCATTTT
CDR3: CAISTDRGGNQPQHF
J: TRBJ1-5
V: TRBV10-3
D: TRBD1
size: once

DNA: TGTGCCAGCAGCCCACCCCTAGCGGGAGCCGAAGATACGCAGTATTTT
CDR3: CASSPPLAGAEDTQYF
J: TRBJ2-3
V: TRBV7-9
D: TRBD2
size: -